This is a list of T cell receptor beta chains from one sample in a study of T cells in tuberculosis. This table comes from immunoSEQ multiplex PCR, and its TCRdb copy is limited to in-frame clones, with some not included. The data contain about 23,000 clones, less than 98% of them singletons. Sample: PBMCs. Every receptor here comes from a donor aged 10 to 29 with latent tuberculosis or without tuberculosis infection. CDR3s include the opening cysteine and the closing phenylalanine or tryptophan. A D gene is named only where the DNA matches it firmly. Clone size is not always given. Where it is, it says once, few, many or a class for expanded clones.

clone size,D gene,CDR3 length,V gene,J gene,CDR3 protein,CDR3 DNA
.,.,14,TRBV6-5,TRBJ2-3,CASSPLGPRDTQYF,TGTGCCAGCAGTCCTCTTGGTCCCCGGGATACGCAGTATTTT
.,.,15,TRBV7-9,TRBJ1-1,CASSFGELLNTEAFF,TGTGCCAGCAGCTTTGGAGAGCTCCTGAACACTGAAGCTTTCTTT
.,.,16,TRBV4-1,TRBJ1-2,CASSQVRGFLNYGYTF,TGCGCCAGCAGCCAAGTGAGGGGGTTTCTTAACTATGGCTACACCTTC
.,TRBD2,16,TRBV11-2,TRBJ2-2,CASSLSAGGNTGELFF,TGTGCCAGCAGCTTATCAGCGGGGGGTAACACCGGGGAGCTGTTTTTT
.,.,15,TRBV9,TRBJ1-2,CASSALPEGNYGYTF,TGTGCCAGCAGCGCGCTCCCCGAGGGTAACTATGGCTACACCTTC
.,TRBD1,16,TRBV5-6,TRBJ1-2,CASSFRDRPLNYGYTF,TGTGCCAGCAGCTTCCGGGACAGACCTCTTAACTATGGCTACACCTTC
.,TRBD2,17,TRBV5-1,TRBJ2-2,CASSLIPSGGYTGELFF,TGCGCCAGCAGCTTGATACCTAGCGGGGGATACACCGGGGAGCTGTTTTTT
.,.,15,TRBV4-2,TRBJ1-5,CASSQDGGDNQPQHF,TGTGCCAGCAGCCAAGACGGGGGGGACAATCAGCCCCAGCATTTT
.,TRBD1,18,TRBV28,TRBJ1-5,CASSLSPILQGYNQPQHF,TGTGCCAGCAGTCTATCACCAATCTTACAGGGGTACAATCAGCCCCAGCATTTT
.,.,16,TRBV5-1,TRBJ1-3,CASSPYRTSSGNTIYF,TGCGCCAGCAGCCCTTACAGAACTAGCTCTGGAAACACCATATATTTT
.,TRBD1,15,TRBV11-2,TRBJ2-7,CASRDYRGIAYEQYF,TGTGCCAGCAGGGACTACAGGGGGATCGCCTACGAGCAGTACTTC
.,TRBD1,13,TRBV27,TRBJ2-7,CASSLGQTYEQYF,TGTGCCAGCAGCCTGGGACAGACCTACGAGCAGTACTTC
.,.,14,TRBV7-2,TRBJ1-2,CASTPTGTPYGYTF,TGTGCCAGCACCCCGACAGGTACCCCCTATGGCTACACCTTC
once,.,16,TRBV4-2,TRBJ1-2,CASSQDGTYMNYGYTF,TGTGCCAGCAGCCAAGATGGGACTTACATGAACTATGGCTACACCTTC
.,TRBD1,13,TRBV30,TRBJ1-4,CAWSRGGVEKLFF,TGTGCCTGGAGTAGAGGGGGCGTCGAAAAACTGTTTTTT
.,.,11,TRBV20-1,TRBJ2-5,CSAAGEETQYF,TGCAGTGCCGCAGGGGAAGAGACCCAGTACTTC
.,TRBD1,13,TRBV5-1,TRBJ1-2,CASSLGTGYGYTF,TGCGCCAGCAGCTTAGGGACAGGCTATGGCTACACCTTC
.,TRBD1,13,TRBV27,TRBJ1-2,CASSYRGNYGYTF,TGTGCCAGCAGCTACAGGGGTAACTATGGCTACACCTTC
.,.,14,TRBV27,TRBJ1-6,CASKLQGSNSPLHF,TGTGCCAGCAAACTACAGGGTAGTAATTCACCCCTCCACTTT
.,.,14,TRBV7-7,TRBJ1-5,CASTTNSLFQPQHF,TGTGCCAGCACCACCAACAGCCTCTTCCAGCCCCAGCATTTT
.,.,14,TRBV18,TRBJ2-7,CASSLPRGFYEQYF,TGTGCCAGCTCACTTCCCCGGGGGTTCTACGAGCAGTACTTC
.,.,14,TRBV7-2,TRBJ1-2,CASSLTAGDYGYTF,TGTGCCAGCAGCTTAACGGCCGGGGACTATGGCTACACCTTC
.,.,13,TRBV5-1,TRBJ2-7,CASSLARRNEQYF,TGCGCCAGCAGCTTGGCCAGGAGGAACGAGCAGTACTTC
once,.,23,TRBV14,TRBJ1-4,CASSQKETSFGGAITGRNEKLFF,TGTGCCAGCAGCCAAAAGGAAACGAGTTTCGGCGGGGCGATCACTGGCCGTAATGAAAAACTGTTTTTT
.,TRBD2,14,TRBV2,TRBJ2-1,CASIISGRMDEQFF,TGTGCCAGCATCATTAGCGGGAGAATGGATGAGCAGTTCTTC
.,.,17,TRBV14,TRBJ2-3,CASSRRLPDTGTDTQYF,TGTGCCAGCAGCCGTAGGCTCCCGGACACGGGCACAGATACGCAGTATTTT
.,TRBD1,16,TRBV19,TRBJ1-2,CASSIDGTASWYGYTF,TGTGCCAGTAGTATAGATGGGACAGCCTCTTGGTATGGCTACACCTTC
.,.,12,TRBV6-6,TRBJ1-1,CATAEMNTEAFF,TGTGCCACCGCGGAGATGAACACTGAAGCTTTCTTT
once,TRBD1,18,TRBV11-3,TRBJ2-2,CASSRPDRYSTNTGELFF,TGTGCCAGCAGCCGACCGGACAGGTACTCTACGAACACCGGGGAGCTGTTTTTT
.,.,16,TRBV6-1,TRBJ2-3,CASSERGGANTDTQYF,TGTGCCAGCAGTGAAAGGGGGGGAGCTAACACAGATACGCAGTATTTT
.,TRBD1,15,TRBV7-8,TRBJ1-5,CASSLATGGGQPQHF,TGTGCCAGCAGCTTGGCGACAGGGGGCGGGCAGCCCCAGCATTTT
.,TRBD2,16,TRBV11-3,TRBJ2-1,CASSLQVAGAYNEQFF,TGTGCCAGCAGCTTACAGGTTGCGGGAGCCTACAATGAGCAGTTCTTC
.,TRBD2,15,TRBV5-6,TRBJ2-1,CASSLRWTGGNEQFF,TGTGCCAGCAGCTTGAGGTGGACGGGGGGGAATGAGCAGTTCTTC
.,TRBD1,16,TRBV29-1,TRBJ1-4,CSVAIQGNKANEKLFF,TGCAGCGTTGCAATACAGGGGAATAAGGCTAATGAAAAACTGTTTTTT
.,TRBD2,13,TRBV5-1,TRBJ2-1,CASSWGGRNEQFF,TGCGCCAGCAGCTGGGGGGGTAGAAATGAGCAGTTCTTC
.,.,14,TRBV19,TRBJ2-7,CANIEGGGAYEQYF,TGTGCGAATATTGAAGGGGGTGGGGCCTACGAGCAGTACTTC
.,.,13,TRBV19,TRBJ1-1,CASSIPPRAEAFF,TGTGCCAGTAGTATCCCCCCCCGGGCTGAAGCTTTCTTT
.,.,14,TRBV7-2,TRBJ1-2,CASSLADRNYGYTF,TGTGCCAGCAGCCTAGCCGACAGAAACTATGGCTACACCTTC
.,.,17,TRBV19,TRBJ1-2,CASTAKIAAEPNYGYTF,TGTGCCAGTACCGCGAAGATAGCAGCCGAACCGAACTATGGCTACACCTTC
.,TRBD1,12,TRBV7-9,TRBJ1-1,CASGTGVTEAFF,TGTGCCAGCGGGACAGGGGTCACTGAAGCTTTCTTT
.,TRBD1,16,TRBV5-1,TRBJ1-1,CASSLVGTGVFPEAFF,TGCGCCAGCAGCTTGGTGGGGACAGGGGTGTTTCCTGAAGCTTTCTTT
.,.,14,TRBV9,TRBJ1-3,CASSAQGSGNTIYF,TGTGCCAGCAGCGCCCAGGGTTCTGGAAACACCATATATTTT
.,TRBD2,15,TRBV5-1,TRBJ2-1,CASSLRSGTSNEQFF,TGCGCCAGCAGCTTGAGGTCCGGGACTAGCAATGAGCAGTTCTTC
.,.,15,TRBV7-9,TRBJ1-6,CASSSGQPDNSPLHF,TGTGCCAGCAGCTCTGGACAGCCGGATAATTCACCCCTCCACTTT
.,.,16,TRBV14,TRBJ2-1,CASSRGLTNAYNEQFF,TGTGCCAGCAGTAGGGGCCTCACTAATGCATACAATGAGCAGTTCTTC
.,.,13,TRBV6-5,TRBJ1-1,CASSPGGHAEAFF,TGTGCCAGCAGTCCCGGGGGTCACGCTGAAGCTTTCTTT
.,.,14,TRBV6-5,TRBJ2-4,CASSYSGAGNIQYF,TGTGCCAGCAGTTACTCGGGAGCCGGAAACATTCAGTACTTC
.,.,9,TRBV27,TRBJ2-7,CASSFIPYF,TGTGCCAGCAGTTTCATCCCCTACTTC
.,.,14,TRBV18,TRBJ2-5,CASSLNAGEETQYF,TGTGCCAGCTCACTTAACGCAGGCGAAGAGACCCAGTACTTC
.,.,16,TRBV7-2,TRBJ1-4,CASSLRQPRFDEKLFF,TGTGCCAGCAGCTTGAGGCAGCCGAGGTTTGATGAAAAACTGTTTTTT
.,TRBD1,16,TRBV12-5,TRBJ1-2,CASGLVLGQGASSYTF,TGTGCTAGTGGTTTGGTACTGGGACAGGGGGCGAGTAGCTACACCTTC
.,TRBD1,13,TRBV6-6,TRBJ1-5,CASGGQVGQPQHF,TGTGCCAGCGGAGGACAGGTTGGTCAGCCCCAGCATTTT
.,.,14,TRBV7-2,TRBJ1-2,CASSLGGNDRGYTF,TGTGCCAGCAGCTTAGGAGGGAACGATAGGGGCTACACCTTC
.,TRBD1,18,TRBV4-3,TRBJ1-1,CASSHEFDRVGLYTEAFF,TGCGCCAGCAGCCATGAATTTGACAGGGTCGGTTTGTACACTGAAGCTTTCTTT
.,.,17,TRBV7-6,TRBJ1-4,CASSLGGAVATNEKLFF,TGTGCCAGCAGCTTAGGCGGAGCCGTAGCAACTAATGAAAAACTGTTTTTT
.,.,11,TRBV30,TRBJ1-1,CAWSRVGEAFF,TGTGCCTGGTCACGGGTGGGTGAAGCTTTCTTT
.,.,16,TRBV6-5,TRBJ1-1,CASSYSGRVEGTEAFF,TGTGCCAGCAGTTACTCGGGCAGGGTGGAGGGCACTGAAGCTTTCTTT
.,TRBD1,14,TRBV6-7,TRBJ1-1,CASSRTRGLTEAFF,TGTGCCAGCAGTCGCACAAGGGGGCTCACTGAAGCTTTCTTT
.,TRBD1,16,TRBV5-6,TRBJ2-5,CASSTTGGYHRETQYF,TGTGCCAGCAGCACGACAGGGGGCTATCACCGAGAGACCCAGTACTTC